The 26 T cell receptor beta chains given below trace back to one sample, sequenced in a study of blood T cell repertoires in COVID-19. Libraries were prepared by immunoSEQ multiplex PCR; TCRdb keeps only in-frame clonotypes and omits some of them. The sample has under 250,000 clones, 65% to 85% seen once. The material sequenced was peripheral blood. These receptors were collected from a woman in her 30s who had recovered from COVID-19.

The rearrangement uses TRBV30 and TRBJ2-5; 9 bases match TRBD2. J gave up 5 bases and V 2 bases, and 9 bases lay outside the gene matches. Germline CDR1 is GTSNPN and CDR2 is SVGIG (reference sequence). This CDR3 contains 15 residues. Written as DNA, the CDR3 is TGTGCCTGGAGTCAGCGGGAGGCGGTGTGGGAGACCCAGTACTTC. The encoded protein is CAWSQREAVWETQYF.

The J gene is TRBJ1-6, the V gene TRBV6-2 or TRBV6-3; tentatively, D is TRBD1 (6 bases). The V gene lost 2 bases and the J gene lost 6 bases, with 20 bases spanning the gap. This CDR3 contains 18 residues. CDR1 is MNHEY and CDR2 is SVGEGT in the germline V gene. The CDR3 loop is CASSYPIKYRGSNSPLHF. CDR3 bases: TGTGCCAGCAGTTACCCGATAAAGTATAGGGGGAGTAATTCACCCCTCCACTTT.

The chain links TRBV4-1 to TRBJ2-3; 9 bases are shared with TRBD2. V dropped 0 bases and J dropped 2; count of bases not matched to a gene: 18. This CDR3 comprises 21 residues. CDR1 is MGHRA, CDR2 YSYEKL, per germline. The CDR3 spells CASSQDRGLAGPLIFTDTQYF. In DNA form, the CDR3 reads TGCGCCAGCAGCCAAGATCGGGGTCTAGCGGGGCCCTTAATATTCACAGATACGCAGTATTTT.

V gene TRBV7-2 combines with J gene TRBJ1-5, with D possibly TRBD1 on 5 matching bases. The germline gives CDR1 SGHTA, CDR2 FQGNSA. CDR3 length: 12 residues. Deletions cut 4 bases from V and 6 bases from J, with 7 bases between. CDR3 in DNA: TGTGCCAGCAGCTCTAGGGGTCAGCCCCAGCATTTT. This gives the protein CASSSRGQPQHF.

This clone was counted only a few times. The chain combines TRBV7-2 with TRBJ1-5; 11 bases are shared with TRBD1. Germline CDR1 reads SGHTA; CDR2 reads FQGNSA. The CDR3 extends over 15 amino acids. Trimming cost V 3 bases and J 5 bases; bases outside gene matches: 3. The CDR3 coding sequence is TGTGCCAGCAGCTTGGGGACAGGGGGTTATCAGCCCCAGCATTTT. Translated, it gives CASSLGTGGYQPQHF.

The gene calls are TRBV5-4 and TRBJ2-5; TRBD2 is a possible D gene (6 bases). The CDR3 contains 13 residues. Germline V gene data show CDR1 as SGHNT and CDR2 as YYREEE (reference sequence). Between the trimmed V and J ends, which lost 4 bases and 3 bases, there was a span of 10 bases. The CDR3 spells CASSPGLEETQYF. CDR3 nucleotides: TGTGCCAGCAGCCCGGGACTGGAAGAGACCCAGTACTTC.

The rearrangement joins TRBV11-3 to TRBJ2-3; maybe TRBD2 (6 bases). Trimming shortened V by 5 bases and J by 0 bases, and 12 bases separated the two germline ends. CDR1 SGHNT and CDR2 YENEEA come from the germline V gene. CDR3 length equals 15 residues. DNA for the CDR3: TGTGCCAGCAGCCTATGGGGGGAGAGCACAGATACGCAGTATTTT. Its protein product is CASSLWGESTDTQYF.

Worth noting for this clone: The sample has other DNA sequences that encode this CDR3 too. V usage is TRBV6-5 and J usage is TRBJ2-7, with TRBD2 identical over 13 bases. The CDR3 spans 15 residues. The V gene's germline CDR1 is MNHEY and CDR2 SVGAGI. Germline trimming cut 6 bases from V and 1 base from J; bases unmatched to any gene: 3. CDR3 amino acids: CASRPGLAGSYEQYF. CDR3 sequence (DNA): TGTGCCAGCAGGCCGGGACTAGCGGGATCCTACGAGCAGTACTTC.

This clone occurred many times. This chain uses TRBV11-2 with TRBJ2-2; TRBD2 might be the D (6 bases). The V and J ends lost 3 bases and 1 base respectively, with 12 bases between them. The CDR3 length is 16 residues. Germline CDR1 and CDR2: SGHAT and FQNNGV. CDR3 residues: CASSLLAWGNTGELFF. The CDR3 nucleotides read TGTGCCAGCAGCTTGCTAGCGTGGGGGAACACCGGGGAGCTGTTTTTT.

The CDR3 here is CASSGDWRGRTDTQYF. For the CDR3, the DNA is TGTGCCAGCAGTGGGGACTGGCGGGGACGCACAGATACGCAGTATTTT. This rearrangement joins TRBV28 to TRBJ2-3; the D gene is possibly TRBD2 (6 bases). Germline-derived CDR1 and CDR2 are MDHEN and SYDVKM. The V end lost 5 bases, the J end lost 1 base, and 16 bases lay between the germline ends. The CDR3 loop spans 16 amino acids.

The chain uses TRBV18 and TRBJ2-2; D ambiguous. The CDR3 has 15 residues. Germline V gene data show CDR1 as KGHSH and CDR2 as LQKENI. V lost 6 bases, J lost 7 bases, and 18 bases lay in between. The CDR3 nucleotides read TGTGCCAGCTCCCCCCTCTACGGTGAGAACGGGGAGCTGTTTTTT. Translating it yields CASSPLYGENGELFF.

The chain recombines TRBV4-1 with TRBJ2-7, with TRBD2 identical over 7 bases. The CDR3 has 15 amino acids. Germline CDR1 and CDR2: MGHRA and YSYEKL. V shed 1 base, J shed 2 bases, and the junction held 5 bases outside the gene matches. CDR3 in DNA: TGCGCCAGCAGCCAAGGCCAGCGGGGAACCTACGAGCAGTACTTC. Amino acid sequence: CASSQGQRGTYEQYF.

The chain is built from TRBV4-1 and TRBJ2-7; maybe TRBD2 (5 bases). Per germline, CDR1 MGHRA and CDR2 YSYEKL. The ends were cut back, 1 base at V and 2 bases at J, with 15 bases in the middle. The CDR3 has 16 amino acids. The DNA of the CDR3 is TGCGCCAGCAGCCAAGGCACTGGACTTCTAGCCTACGAGCAGTACTTC. Protein product: CASSQGTGLLAYEQYF.

The gene calls are TRBV30 and TRBJ2-7, with D possibly matching TRBD2 (5 bases). V was pared by 3 bases and J by 5 bases, with 8 bases between. From germline, CDR1 is GTSNPN and CDR2 SVGIG (reference sequence). The CDR3 is made up of 11 amino acids. CDR3 residues: CAWSDGDEQYF. The CDR3 bases are TGTGCCTGGAGCGACGGGGACGAGCAGTACTTC.

V usage is TRBV12-3 or TRBV12-4 and J usage is TRBJ1-2, with TRBD1 identical over 8 bases. The CDR3 is 13 amino acids. Unmatched junction bases numbered 9, after V lost 6 bases and J lost 9 bases. The CDR3 coding sequence is TGTGCCAGCAGGTCCGGGACAGGTGAACGCTACACCTTC. Amino acid sequence: CASRSGTGERYTF.

This chain joins TRBV4-1 and TRBJ2-7; 13 bases match TRBD2. From germline, CDR1 is MGHRA and CDR2 YSYEKL. The CDR3 loop spans 18 amino acids. J gave up 0 bases and V 1 base, and 6 bases lay outside the gene matches. CDR3 region: CASSQVLAGGPSSYEQYF. Here the CDR3 DNA reads TGCGCCAGCAGCCAAGTACTAGCGGGAGGGCCAAGCTCCTACGAGCAGTACTTC.

V usage is TRBV27 and J usage is TRBJ2-7, with a tentative D call TRBD1 (6 bases). This CDR3 is built from 14 residues. Trimming left V 8 bases short and J 3 bases short, with 17 bases between. The germline CDR1 and CDR2 sequences are MNHEY and SMNVEV (reference sequence). The CDR3 is CASAVGASSYEQYF. The CDR3 DNA sequence: TGTGCCAGCGCCGTGGGGGCTAGCAGCTACGAGCAGTACTTC.

V and J are TRBV9 and TRBJ2-1; TRBD1 matches 8 bases. Trimming took 3 bases from V and 0 from J; bases not matched to a gene: 2. CDR1 is SGDLS, CDR2 YYNGEE, per germline. This CDR3 comprises 15 residues. Written as DNA, the CDR3 is TGTGCCAGCAGCGGGACAGGGAGCTCCTACAATGAGCAGTTCTTC. It specifies CASSGTGSSYNEQFF.

The chain uses TRBV7-9 and TRBJ2-7; the match to TRBD1 covers 7 bases. V trimming: 6 bases; J trimming: 3 bases; junction bases outside the gene matches: 5. Germline loops: CDR1 SEHNR, CDR2 FQNEAQ (reference sequence). The CDR3 covers 13 residues. The CDR3 region is CASSLWDSYEQYF. The CDR3 DNA follows: TGTGCCAGCAGTTTATGGGACAGCTACGAGCAGTACTTC.

The chain links TRBV10-3 to TRBJ1-2; 9 bases match TRBD1. CDR3 size: 15 residues. V lost 6 bases, J lost 4 bases, and 9 bases stayed unmatched. Per germline, CDR1 ENHRY and CDR2 SYGVKD. CDR3 sequence reads: CAISGSTGGPYGYTF. CDR3 nucleotides: TGTGCCATCAGCGGTTCCACAGGGGGCCCCTATGGCTACACCTTC.

This chain uses TRBV19 with TRBJ2-1; D call uncertain. CDR3 length equals 11 residues. CDR1 and CDR2 (germline): LNHDA, SQIVND (reference sequence). V lost 5 bases to trimming and J lost 10 bases, with 9 bases between them. The CDR3 DNA reads TGTGCCAGTAGTTTCTACAGAGAGCAGTTCTTC. Translation gives CASSFYREQFF.

V usage is TRBV9 and J usage is TRBJ2-1; D remains ambiguous. Germline values: CDR1 SGDLS, CDR2 YYNGEE. Trimming pared 0 bases from V and 3 bases from J, leaving 16 bases between. The CDR3 is 17 amino acids. This chain's CDR3 is CASSVGGSDDFYNEQFF. The CDR3 region has the DNA TGTGCCAGCAGCGTAGGAGGTTCCGATGATTTCTACAATGAGCAGTTCTTC.

In this sample, this clone turned up once. The rearrangement uses TRBV28 and TRBJ2-3; maybe TRBD1 (6 bases). The germline CDR1 and CDR2 sequences are MDHEN and SYDVKM. V gave up 3 bases and J gave up 2 bases, with 24 bases separating them. The CDR3 is 19 amino acids. CDR3 nucleotide sequence: TGTGCCAGCAGTTTTTCAACGGCCGGGGTCCGGGACAACACAGATACGCAGTATTTT. Translating it yields CASSFSTAGVRDNTDTQYF.

The rearrangement uses TRBV30 and TRBJ2-7; 9 bases are shared with TRBD2. CDR1 and CDR2 from the germline V gene are GTSNPN and SVGIG (reference sequence). J gave up 4 bases and V 2 bases, and 6 bases lay outside the gene matches. This CDR3 has 14 amino acids. CDR3 residues: CAWSRSGRQYEQYF. The CDR3 coding sequence is TGTGCCTGGAGTCGTAGCGGGAGACAGTACGAGCAGTACTTC.

The rearrangement joins TRBV21-1 to TRBJ2-1; the table's D call, TRBD2, has no DNA check behind it. TRBV21-1 is a pseudogene locus. The CDR3 consists of 18 residues. The CDR3 nucleotides are TGTGCCAGCAGCAAATCGGGTAGCGGGAGATTCTCCTACAATGAGCAGTTCTTC. As protein: CASSKSGSGRFSYNEQFF.

The chain combines TRBV11-2 with TRBJ1-6, with 10 bases fitting TRBD1. Germline CDR1 and CDR2: SGHAT and FQNNGV. The V segment lost 7 bases and the J segment 9 bases; nucleotides outside the gene matches: 9. The CDR3 contains 15 residues. The CDR3 DNA sequence: TGTGCCAGCACCAAGGTCGGACAGGGGGGTTCACCCCTCCACTTT. It is translated as CASTKVGQGGSPLHF.